Following are 27 T cell receptor beta chains from one sample sequenced in a study of spatial heterogeneity in lung cancer. Regarding time point: sample taken at primary tumor resection. Whole RNA was taken from tumor, nontumor lung or frozen PBMC; it was then sequenced unsorted. TCRdb fed the 5' RACE reads into MiXCR, producing one record per CDR3 protein. The data show tens of thousands of distinct CDR3 sequences, roughly 12% seen once. Specimen: PBMCs, collected at surgery. The receptor source for this set is a male donor with early-stage non-small cell lung cancer.

The sample holds many counts of this clonotype. The rearrangement joins TRBV7-2 to TRBJ2-3; TRBD2 matches at 13 bases. In germline, CDR1 is SGHTA, CDR2 FQGNSA. The CDR3 has 18 residues. V shed 1 base and J 7 bases; nucleotides not matched to a gene: 11. The CDR3 here is CASSLGSLRLAGGNTQYF. The CDR3 DNA sequence: TGTGCCAGCAGCTTAGGGTCCCTAAGACTAGCGGGGGGAAATACGCAGTATTTT.

This rearrangement joins TRBV6-2 or TRBV6-3 to TRBJ1-2; 10 bases fit TRBD1. CDR3 length: 16 residues. The junction had 8 bases not matched to a gene; V was cut back by 6 bases and J by 1 base. The germline V gene encodes CDR1 MNHEY and CDR2 SVGEGT. CDR3 sequence reads: CASSYNDRGLNYGYTF. For the CDR3, the DNA is TGTGCCAGCAGCTATAACGACAGGGGGCTTAACTATGGCTACACCTTC.

This clonotype has only a few counts. The genes are TRBV4-1 and TRBJ1-5; the D is unclear. Per germline, CDR1 MGHRA and CDR2 YSYEKL. Trimming shortened V by 0 bases and J by 5 bases, and 5 bases separated the two germline ends. The CDR3 is 13 residues long. CDR3 sequence: CASSQDRYQPQHF. Written as DNA, the CDR3 is TGCGCCAGCAGCCAAGATCGATATCAGCCCCAGCATTTT.

This clonotype came up a few times. The rearrangement uses TRBV28 and TRBJ2-3, with 11 positions matching TRBD2. Germline V gene data show CDR1 as MDHEN and CDR2 as SYDVKM. The CDR3 is 15 amino acids. V lost 2 bases to trimming and J lost 6 bases; unmatched junction nucleotides: 4. The CDR3 nucleotides read TGTGCCAGCAGTTTAACTAGCGGGGGCTCCGATACGCAGTATTTT. Protein sequence: CASSLTSGGSDTQYF.

This clonotype was picked up a small number of times. V gene TRBV20-1 combines with J gene TRBJ2-1; a possible D gene is TRBD2 (6 bases). The V end lost 3 bases, the J end lost 5 bases, and 14 bases lay between the germline ends. This CDR3 spans 14 amino acids. Germline-derived CDR1 and CDR2 are DFQATT and SNEGSKA (reference sequence). The chain's CDR3 is CSASGRNGNNEQFF. The CDR3 DNA follows: TGCAGTGCTAGCGGGAGAAACGGGAACAATGAGCAGTTCTTC.

In this sample, this clonotype turned up a few times. The gene calls are TRBV29-1 and TRBJ2-5; no clear D gene. CDR1 is SQVTM and CDR2 is ANQGSEA in the germline V gene. The CDR3 totals 12 residues. Trimming removed 5 bases at V and 1 base at J, with 8 bases between. DNA for the CDR3: TGCAGCGTTACAGCGTTCCAAGAGACCCAGTACTTC. It translates to CSVTAFQETQYF.

This clonotype was seen at least ten times. The rearrangement uses TRBV24-1 and TRBJ1-5; D is ambiguous. This CDR3 has 14 amino acids. In germline, CDR1 is KGHDR, CDR2 SFDVKD. With 4 bases removed from V and 0 bases from J, the gap between germline ends came to 6 bases. The DNA of the CDR3 is TGTGCCACCAGTGAAGGTTATAGCAATCAGCCCCAGCATTTT. Translating gives CATSEGYSNQPQHF.

The rearrangement links TRBV10-3 to TRBJ2-7; TRBD1 matches at 7 bases. The CDR3 consists of 13 residues. V gave up 3 bases and J gave up 2 bases; unmatched junction bases: 1. Germline V gives CDR1 ENHRY, CDR2 SYGVKD. CDR3 amino acids: CAISDGTAYEQYF. CDR3 DNA sequence: TGTGCCATCAGTGACGGGACAGCCTACGAGCAGTACTTC.

The V call is TRBV6-2 or TRBV6-3, the J call TRBJ2-7; D is unclear. Germline assignment: CDR1 MNHEY and CDR2 SVGEGT. The CDR3 is made up of 13 amino acids. The germline V and J ends were trimmed by 6 bases and 4 bases, with 13 bases remaining between them. CDR3 sequence: CASRDNPGYEQYF. Written as DNA, the CDR3 is TGTGCCAGCAGAGATAACCCCGGGTACGAGCAGTACTTC.

This clonotype turned up a few times. This sequence joins TRBV10-3 and TRBJ1-4; TRBD1 agrees at 7 bases. With 3 bases clipped from V and 4 bases from J, the junction kept 2 bases outside the gene matches. The CDR3 covers 14 residues. Germline V lookup: CDR1 ENHRY, CDR2 SYGVKD. The CDR3 coding sequence is TGTGCCATCAGTGAAGGACAGGATAATGAAAAACTGTTTTTT. This translates into CAISEGQDNEKLFF.

This clonotype came up many times. V and J are TRBV7-3 and TRBJ2-6; D is ambiguous. Germline loops: CDR1 SGHTA, CDR2 FQGTGA. With 4 bases removed from V and 0 bases from J, the gap between germline ends came to 10 bases. The CDR3 contains 16 residues. Here the CDR3 reads CASSSGRASGANVLTF. CDR3 sequence (DNA): TGTGCCAGCAGCTCCGGACGGGCCTCTGGGGCCAACGTCCTGACTTTC.

This clonotype was seen many times. V usage is TRBV9 and J usage is TRBJ2-3; 8 nucleotides align to TRBD2. CDR1 SGDLS and CDR2 YYNGEE come from the germline V gene. The trim removed 1 base at V and 0 bases at J, leaving 10 bases unmatched. CDR3 size: 18 residues. CDR3 coding DNA: TGTGCCAGCAGCGTACGGGGGGGCCTGTCTAAAAGCACAGATACGCAGTATTTT. This codes for CASSVRGGLSKSTDTQYF. Drawing the rest from reference TRBV9 and TRBJ2-3, the complete variable domain is DSGVTQTPKHLITATGQRVTLRCSPRSGDLSVYWYQQSLDQGLQFLIQYYNGEERAKGNILERFSAQQFPDLHSELNLSSLELGDSALYFCASSVRGGLSKSTDTQYFGPGTRLTVL.

This clonotype was seen more than once but under ten times. J is TRBJ1-1 and V is TRBV24-1; no firm D call. This CDR3 has 13 amino acids. With 2 bases removed from V and 1 base from J, the gap between germline ends came to 4 bases. Germline V gives CDR1 KGHDR, CDR2 SFDVKD. The CDR3 DNA reads TGTGCCACCAGTGATTCCCCGAACACTGAAGCTTTCTTT. Protein sequence: CATSDSPNTEAFF.

This clonotype was found a few times. CDR3 in amino acids: CASRRPGGLYEQYF. The CDR3 DNA is TGCGCCAGCAGGCGGCCTGGGGGTCTCTACGAGCAGTACTTC. This chain connects TRBV5-1 to TRBJ2-7; D tentatively reads TRBD1 or TRBD2 (5 bases each). This CDR3 comprises 14 residues. Per the germline V gene, CDR1 is SGHRS and CDR2 is YFSETQ. V gave up 5 bases and J gave up 3 bases, with 15 bases separating them.

J is TRBJ2-1 and V is TRBV20-1; 8 bases fit TRBD2. After removal of 1 base from V and 6 bases from J, the junction contained 8 bases not matched to a gene. Germline V lookup: CDR1 DFQATT, CDR2 SNEGSKA (reference sequence). The CDR3 sequence is 15 residues long. The CDR3 sequence: CSARAGTRVSNEQFF. The CDR3 nucleotides read TGCAGTGCTAGAGCCGGGACTAGGGTTTCCAATGAGCAGTTCTTC.

Of note for this clonotype: One end of the junction does not line up with germline, which may come from a read error. This rearrangement joins TRBV5-1 to TRBJ2-7; D may be TRBD2 (5 bases). The CDR3 is 14 amino acids. Germline lookup yields CDR1 SGHRS and CDR2 YFSETQ. CDR3 nucleotide sequence: TGCGCCAGCAGCTTGGCGGGGATCGCCTACGAGCAGAACTTC. It specifies CASSLAGIAYEQNF.

V and J are TRBV24-1 and TRBJ2-7; 8 bases align to TRBD1. Germline assignment: CDR1 KGHDR and CDR2 SFDVKD. CDR3 length: 16 amino acids. With 3 bases clipped from V and 2 bases from J, the junction kept 8 bases outside the gene matches. Here the CDR3 reads CATSDTGTGGPYEQYF. The CDR3 nucleotides are TGTGCCACCAGTGATACCGGGACAGGCGGTCCCTACGAGCAGTACTTC.

The V call is TRBV14, the J call TRBJ2-1, with D unresolved. V lost 0 bases, J lost 7 bases, and 10 bases lay in between. Per the germline V gene, CDR1 is SGHDN and CDR2 is FVKESK. The CDR3 runs 14 residues. The CDR3 reads CASSQDSMGNEQFF. The CDR3 coding sequence is TGTGCCAGCAGCCAAGATTCCATGGGGAATGAGCAGTTCTTC.

The chain links TRBV29-1 to TRBJ2-3; D unclear. Germline CDR1 and CDR2: SQVTM and ANQGSEA. CDR3 length: 13 amino acids. Trimming removed 6 bases from V and 4 bases from J, with 14 bases in between. The CDR3 DNA is TGCAGCGTCCGCTGGGTGGGCGCAGATACGCAGTATTTT. This gives the protein CSVRWVGADTQYF.

This sequence joins TRBV5-5 and TRBJ1-2, with 7 bases aligning to TRBD1. V gave up 0 bases and J gave up 5 bases; unmatched junction bases: 4. Germline CDR1 and CDR2: SGHKS and YYEKEE (reference sequence). The length of the CDR3 is 14 residues. CDR3 DNA sequence: TGTGCCAGCAGCTTGGACAGGGGCTGGTATGGCTACACCTTC. It codes for CASSLDRGWYGYTF.

This clonotype was found many times. The V and J genes are TRBV4-2 and TRBJ2-5, with 8 bases lining up with TRBD2. The length of the CDR3 is 15 residues. In germline, CDR1 is LGHNA, CDR2 YNFKEQ. The V gene end was trimmed by 5 bases and the J gene end by 3 bases; junction bases not matched to a gene: 8. CDR3 in DNA: TGTGCCAGCAGCGAAGGGACTAGTTTAGAAGAGACCCAGTACTTC. Translation: CASSEGTSLEETQYF.

This clonotype turned up a few times. The chain is built from TRBV4-3 and TRBJ2-2; no clear D. The V end was cut by 5 bases, the J end by 6 bases, with 10 bases between. Germline CDR1 LGHNA, CDR2 YSLEER. This CDR3 is 13 amino acids long. This chain's CDR3 is CASSYQVSGELFF. CDR3 DNA sequence: TGCGCCAGCAGCTATCAGGTATCCGGGGAGCTGTTTTTT.

CDR3 sequence: CASMRRDNQPQHF. CDR3 nucleotide sequence: TGTGCCAGCATGAGGAGGGACAATCAGCCCCAGCATTTT. The chain links TRBV6-2 or TRBV6-3 to TRBJ1-5; no definite D call. The CDR3 has 13 amino acids. Trimming cost V 7 bases and J 3 bases, with 10 bases left between them. Germline assignment: CDR1 MNHEY and CDR2 SVGEGT.

This clonotype was seen at least ten times. The V gene is TRBV3-1, the J gene TRBJ2-1; 14 nucleotides match TRBD2. This CDR3 has 14 residues. Losses at the gene ends were 4 bases for V and 9 bases for J; bases not matched to a gene: 2. Germline lookup yields CDR1 LGHDT and CDR2 YNNKEL (reference sequence). DNA for the CDR3: TGTGCCAGCAGCCCGGGACTAGCGGGAGTTGAGCAGTTCTTC. Encoded protein: CASSPGLAGVEQFF.

This clonotype was observed at least ten times. CDR3: CASSLGGIRTLHF. CDR3 DNA sequence: TGTGCCAGCAGCTTAGGGGGGATCCGTACCCTCCACTTT. This rearrangement joins TRBV7-2 to TRBJ1-6; possible D gene TRBD1, 5 bases. The CDR3 is made up of 13 amino acids. CDR1 SGHTA and CDR2 FQGNSA come from the germline V gene. The V end lost 1 base, the J end lost 14 bases, and 12 bases lay between the germline ends.

This clonotype was seen more than once but under ten times. The CDR3 spells CASSLLLSDGYTF. CDR3 coding DNA: TGTGCCAGCAGCTTACTCCTATCGGACGGCTACACCTTC. V and J are TRBV7-9 and TRBJ1-2; D gene ambiguous. CDR1 SEHNR and CDR2 FQNEAQ come from the germline V gene (reference sequence). The CDR3 covers 13 residues. Trimming stripped 2 bases from V and 8 bases from J, with 12 bases between.

The chain couples TRBV11-2 to TRBJ2-7, with a weak D call TRBD2 (6 bases). Trimming removed 5 bases from V and 5 bases from J, with 10 bases in between. Germline lookup yields CDR1 SGHAT and CDR2 FQNNGV. The CDR3 spans 12 residues. The CDR3 DNA reads TGTGCCAGCAGCGAGACTAGTAACGAGCAGTACTTC. As protein: CASSETSNEQYF.